The source of this T cell receptor (beta chain) is a study of blood T cells in healthy people across ages. The second PCR ran roughly 6 to 12 cycles with a sample-barcoded 5' primer and J-beta primers. MiXCR was run by TCRdb on the 5' RACE reads, yielding one entry per CDR3 protein. The sample lists roughly 2 million distinct CDR3 sequences; around 50% were seen once. The CDR3 is 17 residues long. Germline V gives CDR1 WNHNN, CDR2 SYGVQD (reference sequence). V dropped 0 bases and J dropped 8; count of bases not matched to a gene: 12. Isolation per sample recovered at least 7 million PBMCs. The sequence was collected from a middle-aged woman in good health. The sequencing sample was made of blood. V gene TRBV10-1 combines with J gene TRBJ2-1; TRBD2 agrees at 8 bases. The CDR3 region is CASSESTGTSSRDEQFF. The CDR3 bases are TGCGCCAGCAGTGAGTCGACCGGGACTAGTTCGCGGGATGAGCAGTTCTTC.